The next 12 T cell receptor beta chains were all read from a single sample in a study of cytomegalovirus exposure and HLA in healthy donors. The primer mix had 60 Vbeta and 13 Jbeta primers. TCRdb keeps only in-frame clones here, not all; method: immunoSEQ multiplex PCR. Among about 300,000 clones listed, approximately 90% were seen once. The sequenced material came from PBMCs. Receptors originate from a man aged 35-49 years in good health and CMV-seropositive.

The chain joins TRBV5-5 to TRBJ2-1; 8 positions agree with TRBD2. Per the germline V gene, CDR1 is SGHKS and CDR2 is YYEKEE (reference sequence). The CDR3 contains 15 residues. V shed 4 bases and J 0 bases; nucleotides not matched to a gene: 3. CDR3 sequence reads: CASSPTSASYNEQFF. For the CDR3, the DNA is TGTGCCAGCAGCCCGACTAGCGCCTCCTACAATGAGCAGTTCTTC.

The V gene is TRBV2, the J gene TRBJ1-2, with 7 bases identical to TRBD1. Per the germline V gene, CDR1 is SNHLY and CDR2 is FYNNEI. V lost 6 bases to trimming and J lost 8 bases; unmatched junction nucleotides: 9. The CDR3 totals 13 residues. CDR3: CASRSNQGGGYTF. The CDR3 DNA reads as TGTGCCAGCAGATCTAATCAGGGGGGCGGCTACACCTTC.

V gene TRBV2 combines with J gene TRBJ1-5; D perhaps matches TRBD1 (6 bases). The CDR3 is made up of 14 amino acids. The ends were cut back, 3 bases at V and 7 bases at J, with 13 bases in the middle. The germline V gene has CDR1 SNHLY and CDR2 FYNNEI. CDR3 nucleotide sequence: TGTGCCAGCAGTGACAGGGGCGGATTGCAGCCCCAGCATTTT. Its protein is CASSDRGGLQPQHF.

The chain recombines TRBV6-1 with TRBJ2-7, with TRBD2 matching 9 bases. V shed 2 bases and J 2 bases; nucleotides not matched to a gene: 7. This CDR3 has 16 residues. The V gene's germline CDR1 is MNHNS and CDR2 SASEGT. The CDR3 DNA reads TGTGCCAGCAGTGAATCGTGGCGGGAGGGAGCCTACGAGCAGTACTTC. Translated: CASSESWREGAYEQYF.

The genes are TRBV4-3 and TRBJ1-3; D is ambiguous. In germline, CDR1 is LGHNA, CDR2 YSLEER. There are 14 residues in the CDR3. Trimming removed 5 bases from V and 2 bases from J, with 10 bases in between. The DNA of the CDR3 is TGCGCCAGCAGCATGGAGGGAGCTGGAAACACCATATATTTT. Translation: CASSMEGAGNTIYF.

The chain recombines TRBV4-2 with TRBJ1-1; TRBD1 agrees at 10 bases. V was clipped by 1 base and J by 2 bases; unmatched bases: 1. The germline gives CDR1 LGHNA, CDR2 YNFKEQ. This CDR3 spans 15 amino acids. The CDR3 protein is CASSQGDRGNTEAFF. As DNA, the CDR3 is TGTGCCAGCAGCCAAGGGGACAGGGGAAACACTGAAGCTTTCTTT.

CDR3 in amino acids: CASSIQGAGNTIYF. The CDR3 coding sequence is TGTGCCAGTAGTATACAGGGCGCTGGAAACACCATATATTTT. The V and J genes are TRBV19 and TRBJ1-3; D is possibly TRBD1 (5 bases). The length of the CDR3 is 14 residues. The germline CDR1 and CDR2 sequences are LNHDA and SQIVND (reference sequence). Trimming stripped 2 bases from V and 2 bases from J, with 7 bases between. Supplemented by reference TRBV19 and TRBJ1-3, the full variable domain reads DGGITQSPKYLFRKEGQNVTLSCEQNLNHDAMYWYRQDPGQGLRLIYYSQIVNDFQKGDIAEGYSVSREKKESFPLTVTSAQKNPTAFYLCASSIQGAGNTIYFGEGSWLTVV.

This clone was detected once. The chain uses TRBV19 and TRBJ1-1; D possibly corresponds to TRBD1 (6 bases). Germline V CDR1 and CDR2: LNHDA, SQIVND (reference sequence). The CDR3 extends over 14 amino acids. V was clipped by 7 bases and J by 4 bases, with 16 bases between them. The CDR3 region is CASTTTGTGTEAFF. CDR3 sequence (DNA): TGTGCCAGTACCACTACAGGGACGGGCACTGAAGCTTTCTTT.

The rearrangement joins TRBV7-9 to TRBJ2-3; tentatively, D is TRBD2 (5 bases). V dropped 5 bases and J dropped 0 bases, with 9 bases sitting between them. Germline lookup yields CDR1 SEHNR and CDR2 FQNEAQ (reference sequence). This CDR3 region has 14 residues. The CDR3 sequence: CASSRGDSTDTQYF. The CDR3 nucleotides are TGTGCCAGCAGCCGGGGTGATAGCACAGATACGCAGTATTTT. The full variable domain, in which reference TRBV7-9 and TRBJ2-3 provide the parts outside the CDR3, is DTGVSQNPRHKITKRGQNVTFRCDPISEHNRLYWYRQTLGQGPEFLTYFQNEAQLEKSRLLSDRFSAERPKGSFSTLEIQRTEQGDSAMYLCASSRGDSTDTQYFGPGTRLTVL.

In this sample, this clone turned up once. The chain joins TRBV10-2 to TRBJ2-7; 8 bases are a match to TRBD1. The trim removed 6 bases at V and 3 bases at J, leaving 10 bases unmatched. The V gene's germline CDR1 is WSHSY and CDR2 SAAADI. The CDR3 is made up of 15 amino acids. The CDR3 region has the DNA TGCGCCAGCAGGGACCCCGGGACAGGCTTCTACGAGCAGTACTTC. Translating it yields CASRDPGTGFYEQYF.

Remarks on this clone: Germline is not matched at one junction end, which may reflect a read error. The chain has TRBV19 and TRBJ1-5, with D hard to call. From germline, CDR1 is LNHDA and CDR2 SQIVND (reference sequence). CDR3 length equals 14 residues. The DNA of the CDR3 is TGTGCCAGTAGTATATCGGCCGGGAATCGGCCCCAGCATTTT. It specifies CASSISAGNRPQHF.

The gene calls are TRBV27 and TRBJ2-2, with 14 bases lining up with TRBD2. This CDR3 has 19 amino acids. Unmatched junction bases numbered 11, after V lost 3 bases and J lost 5 bases. Germline CDR1 and CDR2: MNHEY and SMNVEV (reference sequence). CDR3 loop: CASSFRMGLAGEATGELFF. For the CDR3, the DNA is TGTGCCAGCAGTTTTCGAATGGGACTAGCGGGAGAAGCTACCGGGGAGCTGTTTTTT.